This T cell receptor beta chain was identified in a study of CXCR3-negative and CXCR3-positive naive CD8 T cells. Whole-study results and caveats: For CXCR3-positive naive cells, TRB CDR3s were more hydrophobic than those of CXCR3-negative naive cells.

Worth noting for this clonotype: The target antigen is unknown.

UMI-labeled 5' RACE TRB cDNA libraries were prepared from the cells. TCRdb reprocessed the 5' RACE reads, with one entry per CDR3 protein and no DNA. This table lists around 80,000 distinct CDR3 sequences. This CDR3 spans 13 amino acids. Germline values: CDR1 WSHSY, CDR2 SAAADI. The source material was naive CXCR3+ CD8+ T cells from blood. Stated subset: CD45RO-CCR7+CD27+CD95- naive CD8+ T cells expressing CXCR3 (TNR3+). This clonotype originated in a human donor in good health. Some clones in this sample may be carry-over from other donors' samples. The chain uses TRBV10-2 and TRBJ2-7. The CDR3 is CASMREGPYEQYF.